Listed below are T cell receptor beta chains from one sample, sequenced in a study of blood T cell repertoires in COVID-19. Produced via immunoSEQ multiplex PCR; TCRdb's table is partial and in-frame only. The sample has about 160,000 clones; around 80% are singletons. Sample: peripheral blood. The receptors derive from a man aged 60 to 75 with acute or convalescent COVID-19. The CDR3 runs from the conserved cysteine through the conserved F or W. The D gene is left open where the match is weak. The size field is filled for only some rows; it gives once, few, many or a size class.

j_call | clone_size | v_call | d_call | cdr3_nt | cdr3_aa
TRBJ2-3 | NA | TRBV28 | TRBD2 | TGTGCCAGCAGTCTAGGGCAGGGAGGGGGCACAGATACGCAGTATTTT | CASSLGQGGGTDTQYF
TRBJ2-2 | NA | TRBV19 | NA | TGTGCCAGTAGTATAGCCATGACACTCAGTGGCGGGGAGCTGTTTTTT | CASSIAMTLSGGELFF
TRBJ1-6 | NA | TRBV9 | NA | TGTGCCAGCAGCCCGGGGGGGCGGAGGCATTCACCCCTCCACTTT | CASSPGGRRHSPLHF
TRBJ1-4 | few | TRBV29-1 | TRBD1 | TGCAGCGTGGAACAGGGGGCAGGAACTAATGAAAAACTGTTTTTT | CSVEQGAGTNEKLFF
TRBJ2-7 | NA | TRBV11-1 | TRBD2 | TGTGCCAGCAGCCCCCCGGGACTAGCGAGCTCCTACGAGCAGTACTTC | CASSPPGLASSYEQYF
TRBJ2-1 | NA | TRBV7-3 | NA | TGTGCCAGCAGCTTAGGTGGGGAGGTTTACAATGAGCAGTTCTTC | CASSLGGEVYNEQFF
TRBJ2-1 | few | TRBV11-3 | NA | TGTGCCAGCAGCTCTAGGGACAAGGACTACAATGAGCAGTTCTTC | CASSSRDKDYNEQFF
TRBJ1-5 | NA | TRBV7-3 | NA | TGTGCCAGCAGCTTATTCGGAGGACAGCCCCAGCATTTT | CASSLFGGQPQHF
TRBJ2-2 | NA | TRBV15 | TRBD2 | TGTGCCACCAGCAGGGATCCATCGGGAGGCACCGGGGAGCTGTTTTTT | CATSRDPSGGTGELFF
TRBJ1-5 | NA | TRBV7-8 | TRBD1 | TGTGCCAGCAGTTCTCTTGGGACAGGGGGCTCTCAGCCCCAGCATTTT | CASSSLGTGGSQPQHF
TRBJ1-6 | NA | TRBV3-1/TRBV3-2 | NA | TGTGCCAGCAGCCAATTTTCCCAATCACCCCTCCACTTT | CASSQFSQSPLHF
TRBJ1-3 | NA | TRBV5-1 | NA | TGCGCCAGCAGCTTGCCAGGGTCGAGCTCTGGAAACACCATATATTTT | CASSLPGSSSGNTIYF
TRBJ2-1 | NA | TRBV7-7 | TRBD2 | TGTGCCAGCAGCTTAGCGGGGGGACTAGTCGATGAGCAGTTCTTC | CASSLAGGLVDEQFF
TRBJ1-1 | NA | TRBV24-1 | NA | TGTGCCACCAGGTCGGGACGGGGGTACACTGAAGCTTTCTTT | CATRSGRGYTEAFF
TRBJ1-2 | NA | TRBV7-8 | NA | TGTGCCAGCAGCTTAGGGTGGCAGAATAAAGCTAACTATGGCTACACCTTC | CASSLGWQNKANYGYTF
TRBJ1-2 | NA | TRBV18 | TRBD1 | TGTGCCAGCTCACCAAGGACAGGGAGACATGGCTACACCTTC | CASSPRTGRHGYTF
TRBJ2-1 | once | TRBV5-1 | TRBD1 | TGCGCCAGCAGCTGGGGGGACAGGGACCGGAATGAGCAGTTCTTC | CASSWGDRDRNEQFF
TRBJ1-6 | NA | TRBV7-3 | NA | TGTGCCAGCAGACCAGGAGCAGGGGTGAATTCACCCCTCCACTTT | CASRPGAGVNSPLHF
TRBJ2-6 | NA | TRBV29-1 | NA | TGCAGCGTTGTGGGGTTGGAGGGCACTGGGGCCAACGTCCTGACTTTC | CSVVGLEGTGANVLTF
TRBJ1-5 | NA | TRBV2 | NA | TGTGCCAGCAGTAGTCGTCAGGGTAGAAATCAGCCCCAGCATTTT | CASSSRQGRNQPQHF
TRBJ1-1 | NA | TRBV5-1 | NA | TGCGCCAGCAGCTTGGCCGGGGGTGGTGGTACTGAAGCTTTCTTT | CASSLAGGGGTEAFF
TRBJ2-7 | once | TRBV2 | TRBD2 | TGTGCCAGCAGTGAAGCGCATGGGAGGGGCTACGAGCAGTACTTC | CASSEAHGRGYEQYF